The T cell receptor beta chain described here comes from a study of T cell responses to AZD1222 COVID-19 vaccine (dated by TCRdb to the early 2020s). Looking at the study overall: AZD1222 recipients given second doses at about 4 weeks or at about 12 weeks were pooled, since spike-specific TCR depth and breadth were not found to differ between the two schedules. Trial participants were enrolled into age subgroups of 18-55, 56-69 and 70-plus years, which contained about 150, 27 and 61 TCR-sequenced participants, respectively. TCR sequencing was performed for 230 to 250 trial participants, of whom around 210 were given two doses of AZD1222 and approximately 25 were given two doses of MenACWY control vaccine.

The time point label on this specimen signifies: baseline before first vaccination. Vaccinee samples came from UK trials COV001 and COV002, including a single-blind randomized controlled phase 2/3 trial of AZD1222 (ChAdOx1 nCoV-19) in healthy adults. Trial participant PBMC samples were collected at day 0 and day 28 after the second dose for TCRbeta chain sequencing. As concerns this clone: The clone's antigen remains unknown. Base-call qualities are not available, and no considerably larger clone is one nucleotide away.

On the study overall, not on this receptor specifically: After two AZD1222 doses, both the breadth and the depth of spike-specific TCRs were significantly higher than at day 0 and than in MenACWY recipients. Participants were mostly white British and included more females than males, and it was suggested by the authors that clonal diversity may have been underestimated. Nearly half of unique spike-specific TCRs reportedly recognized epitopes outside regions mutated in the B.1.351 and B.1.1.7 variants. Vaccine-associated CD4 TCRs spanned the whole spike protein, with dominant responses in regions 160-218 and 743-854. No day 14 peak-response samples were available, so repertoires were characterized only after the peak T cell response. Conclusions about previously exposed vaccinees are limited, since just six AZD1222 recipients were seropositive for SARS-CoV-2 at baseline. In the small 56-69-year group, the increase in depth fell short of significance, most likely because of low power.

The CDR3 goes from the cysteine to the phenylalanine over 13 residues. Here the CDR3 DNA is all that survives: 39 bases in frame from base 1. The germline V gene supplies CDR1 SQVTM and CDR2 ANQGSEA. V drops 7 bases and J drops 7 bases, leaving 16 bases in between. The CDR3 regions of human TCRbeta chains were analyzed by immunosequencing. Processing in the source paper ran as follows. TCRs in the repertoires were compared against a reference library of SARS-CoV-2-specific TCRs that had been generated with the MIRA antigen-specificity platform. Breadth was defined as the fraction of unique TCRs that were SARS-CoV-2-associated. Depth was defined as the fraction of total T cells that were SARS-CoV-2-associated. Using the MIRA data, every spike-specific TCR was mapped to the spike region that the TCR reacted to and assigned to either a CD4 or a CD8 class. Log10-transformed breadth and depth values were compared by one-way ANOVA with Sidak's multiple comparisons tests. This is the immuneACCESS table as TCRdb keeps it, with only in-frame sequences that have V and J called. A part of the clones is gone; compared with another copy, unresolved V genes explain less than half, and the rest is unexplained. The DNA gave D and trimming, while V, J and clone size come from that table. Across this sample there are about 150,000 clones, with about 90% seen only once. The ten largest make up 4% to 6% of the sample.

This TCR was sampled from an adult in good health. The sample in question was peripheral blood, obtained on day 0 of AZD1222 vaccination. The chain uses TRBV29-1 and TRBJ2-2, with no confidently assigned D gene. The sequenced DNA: TGCAGCGGGAGACGGGTAGGGCTCGGGGAGCTGTTTTTT. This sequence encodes CSGRRVGLGELFF.